This entry lists 10 T cell receptor beta chains sequenced from one sample in a study of yellow fever vaccine responses in identical twins. A single record per CDR3 protein comes from TCRdb applying MiXCR to the RT-PCR reads. This sample has approximately 10,000 distinct CDR3 sequences; around three quarters occur once, and the top ten carry roughly 7%. The sample here was T cells from blood (PBMCs), unsorted or a sorted subset (not recorded which), taken before or after yellow fever vaccination (not recorded which). The receptor source for this set is a woman aged 18 to 35 who received the yellow fever vaccine.

This clonotype was observed a handful of times. This chain joins TRBV23-1 and TRBJ1-5; 12 nucleotides match TRBD1. TRBV23-1 is designated an ORF whose function remains uncertain. Trimming at V came to 7 bases and at J to 6 bases, leaving 13 bases not matched to a gene. The CDR3 runs to 17 residues. The CDR3 reads CASTPRPGTGGSQPQHF. The CDR3 bases are TGCGCCAGCACCCCCAGGCCAGGGACAGGGGGCTCTCAGCCCCAGCATTTT.

Regarding this clonotype: The junction departs from germline at one end; a sequencing error may be responsible. The J gene is TRBJ1-2, the V gene TRBV29-1; tentative D call: TRBD1 (5 bases). The V gene's germline CDR1 is SQVTM and CDR2 ANQGSEA. This CDR3 comprises 12 residues. CDR3 in DNA: TGCAGCGTCCTCTGGATTGCCAGGGAGTTTTTCTTC. Translating gives CSVLWIAREFFF. Combining the CDR3 with reference TRBV29-1 and TRBJ1-2 gives the whole variable domain SAVISQKPSRDICQRGTSLTIQCQVDSQVTMMFWYRQQPGQSLTLIATANQGSEATYESGFVIDKFPISRPNLTFSTLTVSNMSPEDSSIYLCSVLWIAREFFFGSGTRLTVV.

The J gene is TRBJ2-7, the V gene TRBV4-1, with a tentative D call TRBD1 (6 bases). This CDR3 is built from 13 residues. Trimming left V 7 bases short and J 4 bases short, with 14 bases between. CDR1 is MGHRA and CDR2 is YSYEKL in the germline V gene. The CDR3 region is CASTWGRGYEQYF. CDR3 DNA: TGCGCCAGCACCTGGGGGCGAGGGTACGAGCAGTACTTC.

The V call is TRBV11-1, the J call TRBJ2-1, with D perhaps being TRBD1 or TRBD2 (5 bases each). CDR3 length equals 15 residues. With 4 bases removed from V and 0 bases from J, the gap between germline ends came to 10 bases. Germline V gene sequence: CDR1 SGHAT, CDR2 FQDESV (reference sequence). For the CDR3, the DNA is TGTGCCAGCAGCTCCGTCGGGACCTCCTACAATGAGCAGTTCTTC. Protein product: CASSSVGTSYNEQFF. The full variable domain, rest sourced from reference TRBV11-1 and TRBJ2-1, is EAEVAQSPRYKITEKSQAVAFWCDPISGHATLYWYRQILGQGPELLVQFQDESVVDDSQLPKDRFSAERLKGVDSTLKIQPAELGDSAMYLCASSSVGTSYNEQFFGPGTRLTVL.

V and J are TRBV5-6 and TRBJ1-3; no clear D gene. Germline loops: CDR1 SGHDT, CDR2 YYEEEE. With 2 bases removed from V and 4 bases from J, the gap between germline ends came to 10 bases. This CDR3 spans 14 amino acids. CDR3 amino acids: CASSFSSPGNTIYF. The CDR3 DNA reads as TGTGCCAGCAGCTTCTCTTCTCCAGGAAACACCATATATTTT.

The chain recombines TRBV7-6 with TRBJ2-7; 8 bases are shared with TRBD2. Per the germline V gene, CDR1 is SGHVS and CDR2 is FNYEAQ. V dropped 4 bases and J dropped 5; count of bases not matched to a gene: 13. The CDR3 extends over 16 amino acids. This chain's CDR3 is CASSSILAGTPHEQYF. CDR3 nucleotide sequence: TGTGCCAGCAGCTCTATCCTAGCGGGTACCCCCCACGAGCAGTACTTC.

This chain uses TRBV4-1 with TRBJ1-3; D call uncertain. The germline V gene has CDR1 MGHRA and CDR2 YSYEKL. The CDR3 sequence is 18 residues long. The ends were cut back, 0 bases at V and 3 bases at J, with 18 bases in the middle. The CDR3 DNA sequence: TGCGCCAGCAGCCAAGAAAGTATTAAGACGGTTGGTGGAAACACCATATATTTT. Translated, it gives CASSQESIKTVGGNTIYF.

This clonotype was seen only once. The rearrangement joins TRBV13 to TRBJ2-1; no definite D call. The germline V gene encodes CDR1 PRHDT and CDR2 FYEKMQ (reference sequence). The CDR3 is 12 residues long. Trimming removed 0 bases from V and 7 bases from J, with 4 bases in between. CDR3 DNA: TGTGCCAGCAGCTTAGGGACAAATGAGCAGTTCTTC. Protein sequence: CASSLGTNEQFF.

The V gene is TRBV29-1, the J gene TRBJ2-1; 7 bases are a match to TRBD1. This CDR3 region has 14 residues. Germline-derived CDR1 and CDR2 are SQVTM and ANQGSEA. The trim removed 7 bases at V and 3 bases at J, leaving 9 bases unmatched. Here the CDR3 reads CSEIGTVFYNEQFF. CDR3 DNA: TGCAGCGAAATCGGGACAGTTTTCTACAATGAGCAGTTCTTC.

The chain joins TRBV6-1 to TRBJ1-3; D ambiguous. The CDR3 totals 15 residues. Trimming pared 7 bases from V and 0 bases from J, leaving 13 bases between. The germline V gene has CDR1 MNHNS and CDR2 SASEGT. This CDR3 is CASTLQTYSGNTIYF. In nucleotides, the CDR3 is TGTGCCAGCACCCTCCAGACTTACTCTGGAAACACCATATATTTT.